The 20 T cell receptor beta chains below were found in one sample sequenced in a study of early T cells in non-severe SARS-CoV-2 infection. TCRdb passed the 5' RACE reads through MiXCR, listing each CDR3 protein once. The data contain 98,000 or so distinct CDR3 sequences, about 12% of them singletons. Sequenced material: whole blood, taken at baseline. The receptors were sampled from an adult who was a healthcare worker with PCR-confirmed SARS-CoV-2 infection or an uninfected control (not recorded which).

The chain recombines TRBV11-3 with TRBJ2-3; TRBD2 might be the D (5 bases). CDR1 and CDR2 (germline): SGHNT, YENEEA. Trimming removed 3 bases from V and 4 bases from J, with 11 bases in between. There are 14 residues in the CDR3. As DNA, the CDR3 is TGTGCCAGCAGCTTTCTAGCATCCGCAGATACGCAGTATTTT. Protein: CASSFLASADTQYF.

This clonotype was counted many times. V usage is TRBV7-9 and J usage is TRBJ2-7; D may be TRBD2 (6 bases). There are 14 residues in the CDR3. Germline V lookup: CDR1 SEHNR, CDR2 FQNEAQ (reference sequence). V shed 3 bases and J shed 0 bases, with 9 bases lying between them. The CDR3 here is CASSFSGVSYEQYF. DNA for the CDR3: TGTGCCAGCAGCTTTTCGGGAGTCTCCTACGAGCAGTACTTC. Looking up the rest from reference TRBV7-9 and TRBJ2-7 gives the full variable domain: DTGVSQNPRHKITKRGQNVTFRCDPISEHNRLYWYRQTLGQGPEFLTYFQNEAQLEKSRLLSDRFSAERPKGSFSTLEIQRTEQGDSAMYLCASSFSGVSYEQYFGPGTRLTVT.

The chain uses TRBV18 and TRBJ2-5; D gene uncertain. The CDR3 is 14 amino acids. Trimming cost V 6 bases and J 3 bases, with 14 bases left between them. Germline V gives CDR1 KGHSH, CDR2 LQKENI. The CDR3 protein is CASSSTGPEETQYF. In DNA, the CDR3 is TGTGCCAGCTCCTCTACCGGGCCTGAAGAGACCCAGTACTTC.

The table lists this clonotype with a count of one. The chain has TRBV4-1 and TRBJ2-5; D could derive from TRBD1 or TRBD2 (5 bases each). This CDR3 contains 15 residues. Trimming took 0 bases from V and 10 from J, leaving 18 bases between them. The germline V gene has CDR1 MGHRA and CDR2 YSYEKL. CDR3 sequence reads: CASSQEEWAGRDQYF. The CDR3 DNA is TGCGCCAGCAGCCAAGAAGAGTGGGCAGGGAGAGACCAGTACTTC.

DNA for the CDR3: TGTGCCACCAGTGACGACAGGGGTGAAAAACTGTTTTTT. This translates into CATSDDRGEKLFF. The chain is built from TRBV24-1 and TRBJ1-4; 8 bases map to TRBD1. From germline, CDR1 is KGHDR and CDR2 SFDVKD. There are 13 residues in the CDR3. Trimming took 4 bases from V and 7 from J; bases not matched to a gene: 1.

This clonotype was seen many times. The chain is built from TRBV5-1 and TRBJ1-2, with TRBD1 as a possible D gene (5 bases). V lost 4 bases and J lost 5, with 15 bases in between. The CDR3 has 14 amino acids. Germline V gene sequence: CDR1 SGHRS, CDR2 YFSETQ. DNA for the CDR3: TGCGCCAGCAGCCCCGGACGGGACGGGTATGGCTACACCTTC. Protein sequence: CASSPGRDGYGYTF.

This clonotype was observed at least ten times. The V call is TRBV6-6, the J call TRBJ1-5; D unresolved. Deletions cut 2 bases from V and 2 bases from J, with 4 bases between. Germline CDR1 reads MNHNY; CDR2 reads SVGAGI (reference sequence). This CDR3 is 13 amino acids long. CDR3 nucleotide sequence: TGTGCCAGCAGTTACACCGGCAATCAGCCCCAGCATTTT. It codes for CASSYTGNQPQHF.

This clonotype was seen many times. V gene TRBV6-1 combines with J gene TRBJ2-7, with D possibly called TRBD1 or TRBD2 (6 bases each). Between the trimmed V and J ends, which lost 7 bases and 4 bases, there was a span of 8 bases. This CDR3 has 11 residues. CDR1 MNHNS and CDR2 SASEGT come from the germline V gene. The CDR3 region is CASIGGYEQYF. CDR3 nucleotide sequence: TGTGCCAGCATAGGGGGGTACGAGCAGTACTTC.

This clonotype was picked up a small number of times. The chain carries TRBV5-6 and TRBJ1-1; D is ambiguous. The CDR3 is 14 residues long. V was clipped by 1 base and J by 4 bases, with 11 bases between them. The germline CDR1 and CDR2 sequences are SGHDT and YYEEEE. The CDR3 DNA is TGTGCCAGCAGCTTGACCCCTGGTCGCACTGAAGCTTTCTTT. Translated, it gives CASSLTPGRTEAFF.

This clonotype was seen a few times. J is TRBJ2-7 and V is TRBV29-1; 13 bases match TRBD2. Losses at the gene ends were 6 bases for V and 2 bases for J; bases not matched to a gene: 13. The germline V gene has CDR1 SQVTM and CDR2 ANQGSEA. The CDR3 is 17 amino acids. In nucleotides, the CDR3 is TGCAGCGTCCGGACTAGCGGGAGTTCCCGACCTGCCTACGAGCAGTACTTC. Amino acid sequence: CSVRTSGSSRPAYEQYF.

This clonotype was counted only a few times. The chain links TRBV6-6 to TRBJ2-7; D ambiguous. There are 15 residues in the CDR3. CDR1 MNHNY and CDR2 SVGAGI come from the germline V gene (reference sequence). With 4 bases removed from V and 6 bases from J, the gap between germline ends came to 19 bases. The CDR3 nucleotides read TGTGCCAGCAGTTGGCCAGGATCCAATGCCGTCGAGCAGTACTTC. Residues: CASSWPGSNAVEQYF.

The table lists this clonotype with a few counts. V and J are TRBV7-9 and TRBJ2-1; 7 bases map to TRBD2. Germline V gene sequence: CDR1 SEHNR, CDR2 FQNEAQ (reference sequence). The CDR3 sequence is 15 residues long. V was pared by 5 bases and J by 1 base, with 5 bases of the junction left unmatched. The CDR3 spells CASSPPSGSYNEQFF. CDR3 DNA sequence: TGTGCCAGCAGCCCACCTAGCGGTTCCTACAATGAGCAGTTCTTC.

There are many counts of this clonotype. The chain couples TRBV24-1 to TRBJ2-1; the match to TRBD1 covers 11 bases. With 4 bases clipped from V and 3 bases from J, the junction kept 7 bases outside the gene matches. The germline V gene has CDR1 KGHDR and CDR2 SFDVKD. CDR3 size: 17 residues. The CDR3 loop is CATSDRGTGGIYNEQFF. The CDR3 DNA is TGTGCCACCAGTGACCGTGGGACAGGGGGAATCTACAATGAGCAGTTCTTC.

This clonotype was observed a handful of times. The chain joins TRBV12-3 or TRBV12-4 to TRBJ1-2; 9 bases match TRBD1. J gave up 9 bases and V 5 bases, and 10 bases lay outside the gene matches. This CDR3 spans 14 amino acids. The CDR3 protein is CASSTGQGNARYTF. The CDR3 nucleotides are TGTGCCAGCAGTACGGGACAGGGAAATGCGCGCTACACCTTC.

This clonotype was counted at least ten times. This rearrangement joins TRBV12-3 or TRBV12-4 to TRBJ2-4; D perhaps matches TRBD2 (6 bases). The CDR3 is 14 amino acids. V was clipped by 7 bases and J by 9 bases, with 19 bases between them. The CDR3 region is CASTPGPPGGIQYF. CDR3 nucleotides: TGTGCCAGCACCCCCGGGCCTCCCGGGGGCATTCAGTACTTC.

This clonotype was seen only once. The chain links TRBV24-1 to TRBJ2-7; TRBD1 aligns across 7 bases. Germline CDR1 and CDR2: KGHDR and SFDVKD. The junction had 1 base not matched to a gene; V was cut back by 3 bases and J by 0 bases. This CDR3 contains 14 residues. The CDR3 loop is CATSDRDSSYEQYF. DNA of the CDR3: TGTGCCACCAGTGATCGGGACAGCTCCTACGAGCAGTACTTC.

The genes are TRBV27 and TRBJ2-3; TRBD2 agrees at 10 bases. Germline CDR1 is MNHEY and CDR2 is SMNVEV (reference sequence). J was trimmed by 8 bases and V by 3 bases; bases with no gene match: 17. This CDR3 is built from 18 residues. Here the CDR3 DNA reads TGTGCCAGCAGTTTCATCCCCCCTACTAGCGGGGTTATGAGTACGCAGTATTTT. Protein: CASSFIPPTSGVMSTQYF.

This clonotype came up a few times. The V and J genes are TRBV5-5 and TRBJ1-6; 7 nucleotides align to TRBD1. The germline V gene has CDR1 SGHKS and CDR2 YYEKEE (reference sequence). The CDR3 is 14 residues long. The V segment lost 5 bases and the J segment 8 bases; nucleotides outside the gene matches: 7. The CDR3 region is CASSTGTDYSPLHF. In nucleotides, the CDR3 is TGTGCCAGCAGTACCGGGACAGATTATTCACCCCTCCACTTT.

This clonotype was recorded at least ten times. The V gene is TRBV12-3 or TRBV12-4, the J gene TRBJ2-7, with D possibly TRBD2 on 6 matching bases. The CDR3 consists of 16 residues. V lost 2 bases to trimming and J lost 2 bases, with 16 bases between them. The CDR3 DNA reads TGTGCCAGCAGTTTACAAGCCCTTGGAGGGACCTACGAGCAGTACTTC. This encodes CASSLQALGGTYEQYF.

This CDR3 reads CASSGFRVPGNEQFF. The CDR3 bases are TGTGCCAGCAGTGGGTTCCGGGTCCCTGGCAATGAGCAGTTCTTC. V and J are TRBV25-1 and TRBJ2-1, with no clear D. This CDR3 has 15 amino acids. The V and J ends lost 4 bases and 6 bases respectively, with 16 bases between them. CDR1 MGHDK and CDR2 SYGVNS come from the germline V gene. The whole variable domain, filled in from reference TRBV25-1 and TRBJ2-1, reads EADIYQTPRYLVIGTGKKITLECSQTMGHDKMYWYQQDPGMELHLIHYSYGVNSTEKGDLSSESTVSRIRTEHFPLTLESARPSHTSQYLCASSGFRVPGNEQFFGPGTRLTVL.